Listed below are T cell receptor beta chains from one sample, sequenced in a study of blood T cells in healthy people across ages. TCRdb recomputed calls from the 5' RACE reads with MiXCR, one row per CDR3 protein. The data show about 800,000 distinct CDR3 sequences, roughly 25% seen once. These data were also reused for a study on T cells of mothers and their children.

The sample taken for sequencing was blood. Receptors originate from a boy aged 5-17 years in good health. The CDR3 runs from the conserved cysteine through the conserved F or W. The D gene is left open where the match is weak. Some rows mark clone size as missing; the rest say once, few, many or name a class of expanded clone.

d_call j_call clone_size v_call cdr3_nt cdr3_aa
NA TRBJ2-5 NA TRBV4-1 TGCGCCAGCAGCCGGGCTATCCAAGAGACCCAGTACTTC CASSRAIQETQYF
NA TRBJ1-5 NA TRBV19 TGTGCCAGTAGTACCCACAGAGGTAGCAATCAGCCCCAGCATTTT CASSTHRGSNQPQHF
NA TRBJ2-3 NA TRBV6-1 TGTGCCATTCAGTCGCCAGGACAGATCCAAGATACGCAGTATTTT CAIQSPGQIQDTQYF
TRBD1 TRBJ1-5 once TRBV2 TGTGCCAGCAGAAACAGGGGGCCGGGCAATCAGCCCCAGCATTTT CASRNRGPGNQPQHF
NA TRBJ1-1 many TRBV3-1 TGTGCCAGCAGGAGGAACACTGAAGCTTTCTTT CASRRNTEAFF
NA TRBJ2-7 few TRBV7-8 TGTGCCAGCAGCGCAAGAGAAGGGCCCTACGAGCAGTACTTC CASSAREGPYEQYF
NA TRBJ1-2 few TRBV7-9 TGTGCCAGCAGCGTCGCTACAGCGGGCTATGGCTACACCTTC CASSVATAGYGYTF
TRBD1 TRBJ2-6 few TRBV12-3/TRBV12-4 TGTGCCAGCGGGACAGGGACTGGGGGGTCTGGGGCCAACGTCCTGACTTTC CASGTGTGGSGANVLTF
NA TRBJ1-4 few TRBV6-6 TGTGCCAGCAGGCCGACAGCAACTAATGAAAAACTGTTTTTT CASRPTATNEKLFF
TRBD2 TRBJ2-5 NA TRBV7-9 TGTGCCAGCAGCAGCCCAGGACTAGCGGAGATCCAAGAGACCCAGTACTTC CASSSPGLAEIQETQYF
NA TRBJ2-1 NA TRBV30 TGTGCCACTAGGGGGGCGGGTGAGCAGTTCTTC CATRGAGEQFF
NA TRBJ1-1 NA TRBV6-2/TRBV6-3 TGTGCCAGCAGTACCCGACAGGCAGGGCCTGAAGCTTTCTTT CASSTRQAGPEAFF
NA TRBJ2-5 NA TRBV6-2/TRBV6-3 TGTGCCAGCAGTTACCCCCTAGAAGGCCAAGAGACCCAGTACTTC CASSYPLEGQETQYF
NA TRBJ1-4 NA TRBV7-2 TGTGCCAGCAGCTTCTCGGCCAATAATGAAAAACTGTTTTTT CASSFSANNEKLFF
TRBD1 TRBJ1-5 few TRBV6-1 TGTGCCAGCAGTGGACGACAGGGGGTTCAGCCCCAGCATTTT CASSGRQGVQPQHF
NA TRBJ1-2 NA TRBV5-4 TGTGCCAGCAGCTTGAATAGGTTTGCCTTAGAATCGAATGGCTACACCTTC CASSLNRFALESNGYTF
TRBD1 TRBJ2-7 few TRBV29-1 TGCAGCGTGATGACAGGGTACGAGCAGTACTTC CSVMTGYEQYF
TRBD2 TRBJ2-5 few TRBV20-1 TGCAGTGCCCCCTCGGCTAGCGGGGGGGGAGCCCAAGAGACCCAGTACTTC CSAPSASGGGAQETQYF
NA TRBJ1-1 few TRBV7-2 TGTGCCAGCAGCTTTAGATTGGGGGGGACTGAAGCTTTCTTT CASSFRLGGTEAFF
TRBD1 TRBJ2-7 few TRBV18 TGTGCCAGCTCACCGGGCAGGGGGCTGATCTACGAGCAGTACTTC CASSPGRGLIYEQYF
NA TRBJ1-2 NA TRBV6-1 TGTGCCAGCAGTGGTCCAATGGGGCATGGCTACACCTTC CASSGPMGHGYTF
TRBD1 TRBJ2-7 NA TRBV6-2/TRBV6-3 TGTGCCAGCAGTCGCCAGGGGGCTGGGGCCTCCTACGAGCAGTACTTC CASSRQGAGASYEQYF
NA TRBJ1-4 NA TRBV28 TGTGCCAGCAGTGTCATGGGTTACGAAAAACTGTTTTTT CASSVMGYEKLFF
NA TRBJ2-5 many TRBV4-1 TGCGCCAGCAGCCAAGAAGACAGAGACCAAGAGACCCAGTACTTC CASSQEDRDQETQYF
NA TRBJ2-1 NA TRBV7-9 TGTGCCAGCAGCTTAGAAGGGATCGGGCAGTTCTTC CASSLEGIGQFF
TRBD2 TRBJ2-4 NA TRBV4-3 TGCGCCAGCAGCCAAGCGGGGACTAGCGGGAACATTCAGTACTTC CASSQAGTSGNIQYF
TRBD2 TRBJ2-5 NA TRBV7-2 TGTGCCAGCAGACAGACTAGCGGGAGCCCTGGACCCTCGTACTTC CASRQTSGSPGPSYF
TRBD1 TRBJ2-5 NA TRBV28 TGTGCCAGCAGTAGACAGGGTATACAGACCCAGTACTTC CASSRQGIQTQYF
NA TRBJ2-2 few TRBV4-3 TGCGCCAGCAGCCAAGATCCAGGTCTCACCGGGGAGCTGTTTTTT CASSQDPGLTGELFF
NA TRBJ1-4 NA TRBV5-1 TGCGCCAGCAGCTTTAGAGGGGATGAAAAACTGTTTTTT CASSFRGDEKLFF
NA TRBJ1-1 NA TRBV7-6 TGTGCCAGCAGCTTATCGTCAGGGAGGGTCACTGAAGCTTTCTTT CASSLSSGRVTEAFF
NA TRBJ2-5 NA TRBV6-6 TGTGCCAGCAAAAGGGCGGCGGGGAGCCCCGTGGGGACCCAGTACTTC CASKRAAGSPVGTQYF
NA TRBJ2-7 once TRBV7-2 TGTGCCAGCAGCCCAGGGGTGAGGGGTGATCCCTACGAGCAGTACTTC CASSPGVRGDPYEQYF
TRBD2 TRBJ2-5 NA TRBV10-3 TGTGCCATCAGTGGTAGCGGGGGGGCCGAGACCCCGTACTTC CAISGSGGAETPYF
NA TRBJ2-5 few TRBV27 TGTGCCAGCAGTTTTGGACTTTCAGAGACCCAGTACTTC CASSFGLSETQYF
NA TRBJ2-3 NA TRBV5-1 TGCGCCAGCAGCGTCCGGGACCTGCCAGATACGCAGTATTTT CASSVRDLPDTQYF
NA TRBJ1-3 NA TRBV29-1 TGCAGCGCCGCCCCTTCACCGAGCTCTGGAAACACCATATATTTT CSAAPSPSSGNTIYF
NA TRBJ2-7 NA TRBV6-1 TGTGCCAGTACAGGGTTTTCCTACGAGCAGTACTTC CASTGFSYEQYF
TRBD2 TRBJ2-5 NA TRBV4-1 TGCGCCAGCAGCTCTCAAGGGCGGGGGGCCCTCCAAGAGACCCAGTACTTC CASSSQGRGALQETQYF
NA TRBJ1-3 NA TRBV7-2 TGTGCCAGCAGCTTAGCTGTAGGGACTGGAAACACCATATATTTT CASSLAVGTGNTIYF
NA TRBJ1-4 NA TRBV7-9 TGTGCCAGCAGCCCCGGGGAGGTGAATAATGAAAAACTGTTTTTT CASSPGEVNNEKLFF
TRBD2 TRBJ2-1 NA TRBV4-3 TGCGCCAGCAGCCAATGGCGAGCGGGAGACGATAATGAGCAGTTCTTC CASSQWRAGDDNEQFF
TRBD2 TRBJ2-5 NA TRBV13 TGTGCCAGCAGCACGGGACTAGCGGGAGCTGAAGAGACCCAGTACTTC CASSTGLAGAEETQYF
NA TRBJ1-4 few TRBV27 TGTGCCAGCAGTTTTTTCATGGGGGAAAAACTGTTTTTT CASSFFMGEKLFF
TRBD2 TRBJ2-5 NA TRBV20-1 TGCAGTGCTCGGACTAGCGACCAAGAGACCCAGTACTTC CSARTSDQETQYF
TRBD1 TRBJ1-1 NA TRBV5-1 TGCGCCAGCAGCTTGGTCAGGGGGCAGACTGAAGCTTTCTTT CASSLVRGQTEAFF
NA TRBJ2-1 few TRBV6-2/TRBV6-3 TGTGCCAGCAGTTGGAGCGACCTCAGCAATGAGCAGTTCTTC CASSWSDLSNEQFF
NA TRBJ1-1 NA TRBV15 TGTGCCACCAGCAGAGACAGGGGCCTCGCGAACACTGAAGCTTTCTTT CATSRDRGLANTEAFF
NA TRBJ1-1 NA TRBV7-9 TGTGCCAGCAGCTTACTTTCAGGGGAGACTGAAGCTTTCTTT CASSLLSGETEAFF
TRBD2 TRBJ2-7 few TRBV29-1 TGCAGCGTTGTTCGACGGGGGGATATATACGAGCAGTACTTC CSVVRRGDIYEQYF
TRBD2 TRBJ2-1 once TRBV7-3 TGTGCCAGCAGCTTATTTGGGGGAGGGGTCAATGAGCAGTTCTTC CASSLFGGGVNEQFF
TRBD2 TRBJ2-1 NA TRBV30 TGTGCCTGGAGTCTGGCGGGGGGGTACAATGAGCAGTTCTTC CAWSLAGGYNEQFF